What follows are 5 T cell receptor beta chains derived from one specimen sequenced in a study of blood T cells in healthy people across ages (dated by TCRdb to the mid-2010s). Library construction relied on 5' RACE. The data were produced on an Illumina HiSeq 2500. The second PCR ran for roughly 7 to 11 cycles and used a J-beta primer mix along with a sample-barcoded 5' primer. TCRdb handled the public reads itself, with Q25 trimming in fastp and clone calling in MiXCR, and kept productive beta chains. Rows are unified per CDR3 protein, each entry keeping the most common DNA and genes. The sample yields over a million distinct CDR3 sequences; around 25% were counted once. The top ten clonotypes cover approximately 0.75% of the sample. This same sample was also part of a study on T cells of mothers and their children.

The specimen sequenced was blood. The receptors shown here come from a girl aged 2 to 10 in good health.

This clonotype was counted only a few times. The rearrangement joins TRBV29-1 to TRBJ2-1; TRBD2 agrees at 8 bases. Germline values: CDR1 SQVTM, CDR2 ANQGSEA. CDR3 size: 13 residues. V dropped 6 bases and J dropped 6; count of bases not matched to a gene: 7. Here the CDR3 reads CSVGRELFNEQFF. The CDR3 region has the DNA TGCAGCGTCGGGAGGGAGTTGTTCAATGAGCAGTTCTTC.

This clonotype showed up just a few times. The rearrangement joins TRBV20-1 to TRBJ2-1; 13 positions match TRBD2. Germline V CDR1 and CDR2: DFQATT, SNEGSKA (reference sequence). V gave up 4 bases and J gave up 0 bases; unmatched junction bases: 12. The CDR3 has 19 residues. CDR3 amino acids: CSAKLGTSGASISYNEQFF. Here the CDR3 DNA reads TGCAGTGCTAAGCTGGGGACTAGCGGGGCGTCAATCTCCTACAATGAGCAGTTCTTC.

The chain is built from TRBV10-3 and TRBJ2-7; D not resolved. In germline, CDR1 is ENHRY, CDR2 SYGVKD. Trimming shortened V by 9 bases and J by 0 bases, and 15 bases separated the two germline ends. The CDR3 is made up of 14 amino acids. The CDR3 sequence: CAISRPEDSYEQYF. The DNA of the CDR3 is TGTGCCATTTCTAGGCCAGAGGACTCCTACGAGCAGTACTTC.

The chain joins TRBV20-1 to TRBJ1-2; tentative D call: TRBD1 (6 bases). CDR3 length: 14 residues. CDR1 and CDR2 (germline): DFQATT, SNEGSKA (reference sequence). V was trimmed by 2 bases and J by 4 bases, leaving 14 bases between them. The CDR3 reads CSARPRGAPYGYTF. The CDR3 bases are TGCAGTGCTAGACCCCGGGGGGCCCCCTATGGCTACACCTTC.

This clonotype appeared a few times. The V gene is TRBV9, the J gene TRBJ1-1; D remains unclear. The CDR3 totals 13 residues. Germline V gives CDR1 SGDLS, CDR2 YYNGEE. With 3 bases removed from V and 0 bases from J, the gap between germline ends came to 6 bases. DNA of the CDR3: TGTGCCAGCAGCGCTCAGATGAACACTGAAGCTTTCTTT. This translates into CASSAQMNTEAFF.